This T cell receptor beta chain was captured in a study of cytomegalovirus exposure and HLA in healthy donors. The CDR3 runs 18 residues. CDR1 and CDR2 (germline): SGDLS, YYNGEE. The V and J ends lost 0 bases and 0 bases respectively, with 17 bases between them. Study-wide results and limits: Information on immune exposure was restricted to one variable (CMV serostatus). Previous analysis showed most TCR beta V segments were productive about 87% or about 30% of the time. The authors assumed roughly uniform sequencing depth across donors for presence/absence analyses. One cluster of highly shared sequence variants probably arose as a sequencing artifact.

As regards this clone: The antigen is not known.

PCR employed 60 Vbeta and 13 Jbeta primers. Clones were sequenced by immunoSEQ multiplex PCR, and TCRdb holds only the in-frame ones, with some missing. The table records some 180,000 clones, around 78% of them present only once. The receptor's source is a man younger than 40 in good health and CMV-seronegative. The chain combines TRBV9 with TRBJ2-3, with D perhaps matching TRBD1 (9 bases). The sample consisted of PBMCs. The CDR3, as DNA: TGTGCCAGCAGCGTAGTGGACAGGGGACTAGGGAGCACAGATACGCAGTATTTT. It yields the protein CASSVVDRGLGSTDTQYF.